The subject of this entry is one T cell receptor (beta chain). The CDR3 runs 12 residues. CDR1 is MNHEY and CDR2 is SVGEGT in the germline V gene. V was shortened by 0 bases and J by 9 bases, with 9 bases between the two germline ends. This sample stems from a study of control samples from healthy donors and cancer patients. The table came from immunoSEQ multiplex PCR; TCRdb's copy has only in-frame clones and leaves some out. The table includes around 100,000 clones, just over 85% detected once. The clonotype originates from a man aged 25-45 years in good health. This sequence joins TRBV6-2 or TRBV6-3 and TRBJ2-7; D gene unclear. The specimen sequenced was blood. In DNA, the CDR3 is TGTGCCAGCAGTTACTCACCGGAGCGGCAGTACTTC. Translation gives CASSYSPERQYF.